A single sample gave rise to the 21 T cell receptor beta chains below, sequenced in a study of OX40 agonist ivuxolimab in advanced cancers. Sequenced by immunoSEQ multiplex PCR; TCRdb stores in-frame clones only, minus some. Of about 82,000 clones in the sample, just over 85% are singletons; the top ten hold approximately 0.71%. The sample in question was CD4+ or CD8+ T cells sorted from blood, obtained in a trial of the OX40 agonist ivuxolimab. These receptors all come from an adult with an advanced solid tumor such as melanoma, head and neck, liver or kidney cancer.

The CDR3 loop reads CASSLYFQREQFF. CDR3 bases: TGTGCCAGCAGCTTATACTTTCAGCGGGAGCAGTTCTTC. The chain has TRBV7-2 and TRBJ2-1; a possible D gene is TRBD2 (5 bases). CDR1 is SGHTA, CDR2 FQGNSA, per germline. Trimming shortened V by 2 bases and J by 10 bases, and 12 bases separated the two germline ends. This CDR3 comprises 13 residues. The full variable domain, rest sourced from reference TRBV7-2 and TRBJ2-1, is GAGVSQSPSNKVTEKGKDVELRCDPISGHTALYWYRQSLGQGLEFLIYFQGNSAPDKSGLPSDRFSAERTGGSVSTLTIQRTQQEDSAVYLCASSLYFQREQFFGPGTRLTVL.

The V and J genes are TRBV5-4 and TRBJ2-3, with D perhaps being TRBD1 or TRBD2 (5 bases each). The CDR3 runs 16 residues. Trimming removed 0 bases at V and 7 bases at J, with 18 bases between. The germline gives CDR1 SGHNT, CDR2 YYREEE (reference sequence). In DNA form, the CDR3 reads TGTGCCAGCAGCTTGGCGGGGTGGGGCACGGTAAATACGCAGTATTTT. This sequence encodes CASSLAGWGTVNTQYF.

CDR3 nucleotides: TGTGCCAGCAGTGAAATGGCGGGGGGGTATTACGAGCAGTACTTC. Encoded protein: CASSEMAGGYYEQYF. The genes are TRBV2 and TRBJ2-7, with 9 bases identical to TRBD2. Looked up from germline, CDR1 is SNHLY and CDR2 is FYNNEI. With V trimmed by 2 bases and J by 4 bases, 6 bases remained unmatched. This CDR3 is built from 15 residues.

The genes are TRBV7-2 and TRBJ2-5; possible D gene TRBD2, 6 bases. This CDR3 region has 15 residues. Trimming shortened V by 5 bases and J by 4 bases, and 17 bases separated the two germline ends. Germline lookup yields CDR1 SGHTA and CDR2 FQGNSA. The CDR3, as DNA: TGTGCCAGCAGCACCCGGGACTCCTCGGGAGAGACCCAGTACTTC. Its protein is CASSTRDSSGETQYF.

The chain recombines TRBV5-1 with TRBJ2-7; D remains unclear. Germline loops: CDR1 SGHRS, CDR2 YFSETQ. The CDR3 totals 13 residues. V was trimmed by 0 bases and J by 6 bases, leaving 10 bases between them. The DNA for the CDR3 is TGCGCCAGCAGCTTGGAGGCAAATACCGAGCAGTACTTC. As protein: CASSLEANTEQYF.

This clone came up once. The rearrangement links TRBV6-6 to TRBJ2-2, with 7 bases aligning to TRBD1. With 7 bases clipped from V and 0 bases from J, the junction kept 8 bases outside the gene matches. The length of the CDR3 is 16 residues. Germline CDR1 and CDR2: MNHNY and SVGAGI (reference sequence). CDR3 region: CASTPTGIANTGELFF. The CDR3 nucleotides are TGTGCCAGCACCCCGACAGGGATCGCGAACACCGGGGAGCTGTTTTTT.

In DNA, the CDR3 is TGTGCCAGCAAGGGGGGGACTGAAGCTTTCTTT. This gives the protein CASKGGTEAFF. The V and J genes are TRBV28 and TRBJ1-1; the D gene is possibly TRBD1 (6 bases). The CDR3 is 11 amino acids. With 7 bases removed from V and 5 bases from J, the gap between germline ends came to 8 bases. CDR1 and CDR2 (germline): MDHEN, SYDVKM.

This rearrangement joins TRBV6-5 to TRBJ1-2; D not certain. The germline gives CDR1 MNHEY, CDR2 SVGAGI. V lost 1 base, J lost 2 bases, and 11 bases lay in between. The CDR3 length is 15 residues. CDR3 protein: CASSYYSGPNYGYTF. The CDR3 DNA reads as TGTGCCAGCAGTTACTACTCAGGACCCAACTATGGCTACACCTTC.

In this sample, this clone turned up once. The CDR3 region has the DNA TGTGCCAGCAGCTCGCACAGGTGGGGCACTGAAGCTTTCTTT. This encodes CASSSHRWGTEAFF. The chain has TRBV9 and TRBJ1-1, with a weak D call TRBD1 (5 bases). The CDR3 totals 14 residues. Trimming took off 4 bases at V and 4 bases at J, with 14 bases between the two ends. Germline V gene lookup returns CDR1 SGDLS and CDR2 YYNGEE.

This chain joins TRBV15 and TRBJ2-7; D is ambiguous. The CDR3 extends over 15 amino acids. The germline V gene has CDR1 LNHNV and CDR2 YYDKDF (reference sequence). Trimming took off 1 base at V and 4 bases at J, with 14 bases between the two ends. CDR3 sequence (DNA): TGTGCCACCAGCAGAGCGAGAACAGACCTTTACGAGCAGTACTTC. As protein: CATSRARTDLYEQYF. The full variable domain, completed using reference TRBV15 and TRBJ2-7, is DAMVIQNPRYQVTQFGKPVTLSCSQTLNHNVMYWYQQKSSQAPKLLFHYYDKDFNNEADTPDNFQSRRPNTSFCFLDIRSPGLGDTAMYLCATSRARTDLYEQYFGPGTRLTVT.

This clone was observed a handful of times. The chain has TRBV9 and TRBJ2-7, with D possibly being TRBD1 or TRBD2 (6 bases each). The CDR3 consists of 15 residues. Trimming took 0 bases from V and 3 from J, leaving 13 bases between them. The V gene's germline CDR1 is SGDLS and CDR2 YYNGEE. CDR3 region: CASSVATGLHYEQYF. For the CDR3, the DNA is TGTGCCAGCAGCGTAGCGACAGGACTACACTACGAGCAGTACTTC.

This chain joins TRBV5-4 and TRBJ2-1; possible D gene TRBD1, 5 bases. V was trimmed by 3 bases and J by 7 bases, leaving 11 bases between them. This CDR3 spans 13 amino acids. From germline, CDR1 is SGHNT and CDR2 YYREEE (reference sequence). Written as DNA, the CDR3 is TGTGCCAGCAGCTCAGACAGCTTTAATGAGCAGTTCTTC. Translating it yields CASSSDSFNEQFF.

A few counts support this clone. The chain combines TRBV19 with TRBJ2-7, with D perhaps TRBD1 (5 bases). CDR3 length: 12 amino acids. The V end lost 5 bases, the J end lost 2 bases, and 7 bases lay between the germline ends. Germline V CDR1 and CDR2: LNHDA, SQIVND (reference sequence). The CDR3 DNA is TGTGCCAGTAGTGCAGGGCCCTACGAGCAGTACTTC. Residues: CASSAGPYEQYF.

The chain recombines TRBV2 with TRBJ2-1, with TRBD1 matching over 9 bases. CDR1 SNHLY and CDR2 FYNNEI come from the germline V gene. CDR3 length equals 16 residues. V shed 2 bases and J 5 bases; nucleotides not matched to a gene: 7. The CDR3 sequence is CASSEPDRGFDNEQFF. In nucleotides, the CDR3 is TGTGCCAGCAGTGAACCGGACAGGGGATTCGACAATGAGCAGTTCTTC.

This clone turned up a few times. V and J are TRBV19 and TRBJ1-5; D gene uncertain. This CDR3 has 15 residues. V was trimmed by 7 bases and J by 5 bases, leaving 18 bases between them. The germline gives CDR1 LNHDA, CDR2 SQIVND (reference sequence). The CDR3 sequence: CASKTTGPSDQPQHF. Here the CDR3 DNA reads TGTGCCAGTAAGACGACTGGCCCCTCCGATCAGCCCCAGCATTTT.

This rearrangement joins TRBV4-3 to TRBJ2-7; no definite D call. The germline CDR1 and CDR2 sequences are LGHNA and YSLEER. The CDR3 is made up of 17 amino acids. The V end was cut by 0 bases, the J end by 2 bases, with 17 bases between. The CDR3 spells CASSQDTTTDIPYEQYF. CDR3 in DNA: TGCGCCAGCAGCCAAGATACGACAACTGATATCCCCTACGAGCAGTACTTC.

The chain links TRBV7-9 to TRBJ2-2; maybe TRBD1 (5 bases). CDR3 length: 14 amino acids. Trimming took 7 bases from V and 5 from J, leaving 14 bases between them. Germline V lookup: CDR1 SEHNR, CDR2 FQNEAQ (reference sequence). This CDR3 is CASNLQGRTGELFF. The CDR3 DNA reads as TGTGCCAGCAATCTGCAGGGTAGGACCGGGGAGCTGTTTTTT.

The gene calls are TRBV5-8 and TRBJ2-7; 10 nucleotides line up with TRBD1. Germline loops: CDR1 SGHTS, CDR2 YDEGEE. V was pared by 1 base and J by 3 bases, with 4 bases of the junction left unmatched. CDR3 length: 15 residues. The CDR3 sequence: CASSLSGQGFYEQYF. CDR3 nucleotides: TGTGCCAGCAGCTTGTCGGGACAGGGGTTCTACGAGCAGTACTTC.

V usage is TRBV5-6 and J usage is TRBJ2-2, with D uncertain. Germline V gives CDR1 SGHDT, CDR2 YYEEEE. The CDR3 covers 14 residues. V was cut by 4 bases and J by 1 base, with 8 bases left in between. This CDR3 reads CASSRRLNTGELFF. For the CDR3, the DNA is TGTGCCAGCAGCCGGCGGTTGAACACCGGGGAGCTGTTTTTT.

This clone was observed once. The V gene is TRBV9, the J gene TRBJ2-2, with 9 bases matching TRBD1. The CDR3 length is 15 residues. Germline V gene sequence: CDR1 SGDLS, CDR2 YYNGEE. Trimming removed 3 bases from V and 2 bases from J; junction bases left unmatched: 2. CDR3: CASSEGQGNTGELFF. CDR3 DNA: TGTGCCAGCAGCGAGGGACAGGGAAACACCGGGGAGCTGTTTTTT.

The gene calls are TRBV30 and TRBJ2-1, with D perhaps matching TRBD2 (6 bases). The V and J ends lost 4 bases and 3 bases respectively, with 16 bases between them. Germline V gene data show CDR1 as GTSNPN and CDR2 as SVGIG (reference sequence). The CDR3 covers 15 residues. The CDR3: CAWTEFSGRYNEQFF. The CDR3 bases are TGTGCCTGGACCGAATTTAGCGGCCGCTACAATGAGCAGTTCTTC.